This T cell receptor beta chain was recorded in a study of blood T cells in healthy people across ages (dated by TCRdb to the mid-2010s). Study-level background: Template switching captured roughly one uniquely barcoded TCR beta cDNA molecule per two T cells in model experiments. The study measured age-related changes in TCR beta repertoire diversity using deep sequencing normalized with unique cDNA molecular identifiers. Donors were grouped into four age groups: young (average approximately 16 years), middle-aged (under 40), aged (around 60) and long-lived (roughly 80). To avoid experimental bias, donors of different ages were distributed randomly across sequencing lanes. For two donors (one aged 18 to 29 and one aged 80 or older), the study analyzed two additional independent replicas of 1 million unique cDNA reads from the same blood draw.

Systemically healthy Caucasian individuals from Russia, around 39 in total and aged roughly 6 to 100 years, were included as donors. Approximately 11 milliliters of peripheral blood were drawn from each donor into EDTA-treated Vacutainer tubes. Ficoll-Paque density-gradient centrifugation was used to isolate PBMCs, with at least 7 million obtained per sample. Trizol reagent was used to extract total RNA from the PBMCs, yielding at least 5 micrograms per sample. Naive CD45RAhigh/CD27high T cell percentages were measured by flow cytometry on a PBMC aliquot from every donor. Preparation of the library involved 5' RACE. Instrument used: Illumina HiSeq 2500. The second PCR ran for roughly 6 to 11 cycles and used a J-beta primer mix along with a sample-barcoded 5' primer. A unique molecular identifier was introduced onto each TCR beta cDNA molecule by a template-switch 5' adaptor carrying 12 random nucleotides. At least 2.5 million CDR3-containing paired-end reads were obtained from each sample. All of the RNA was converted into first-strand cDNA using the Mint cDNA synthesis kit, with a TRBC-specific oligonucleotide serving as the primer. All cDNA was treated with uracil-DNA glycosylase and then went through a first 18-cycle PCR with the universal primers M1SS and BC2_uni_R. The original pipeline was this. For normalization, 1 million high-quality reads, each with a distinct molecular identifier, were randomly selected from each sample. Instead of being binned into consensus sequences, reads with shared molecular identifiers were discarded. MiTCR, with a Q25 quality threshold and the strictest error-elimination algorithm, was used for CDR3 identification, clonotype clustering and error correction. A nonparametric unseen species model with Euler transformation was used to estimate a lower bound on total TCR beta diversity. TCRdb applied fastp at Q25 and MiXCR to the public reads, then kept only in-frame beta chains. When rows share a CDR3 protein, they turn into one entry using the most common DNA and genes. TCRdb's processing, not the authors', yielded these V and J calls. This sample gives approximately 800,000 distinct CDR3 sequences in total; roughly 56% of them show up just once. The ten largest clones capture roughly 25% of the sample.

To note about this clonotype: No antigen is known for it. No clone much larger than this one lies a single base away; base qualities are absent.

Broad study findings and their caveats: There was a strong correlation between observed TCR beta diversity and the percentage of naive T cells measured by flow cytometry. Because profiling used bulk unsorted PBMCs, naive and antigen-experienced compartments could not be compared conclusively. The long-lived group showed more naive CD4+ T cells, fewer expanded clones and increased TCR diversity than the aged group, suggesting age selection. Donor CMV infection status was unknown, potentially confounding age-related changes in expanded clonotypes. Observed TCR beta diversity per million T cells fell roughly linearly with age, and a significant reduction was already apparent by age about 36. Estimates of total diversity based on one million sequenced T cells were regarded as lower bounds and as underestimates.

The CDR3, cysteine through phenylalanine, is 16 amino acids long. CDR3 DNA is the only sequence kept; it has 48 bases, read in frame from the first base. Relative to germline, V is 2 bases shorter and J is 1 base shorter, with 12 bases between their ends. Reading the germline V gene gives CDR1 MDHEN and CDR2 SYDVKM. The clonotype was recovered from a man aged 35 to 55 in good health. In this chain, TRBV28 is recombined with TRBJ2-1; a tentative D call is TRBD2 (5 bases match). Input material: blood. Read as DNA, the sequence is TGTGCCAGCAGTTTAGTCGCCGGGATGTCCTACAATGAGCAGTTCTTC. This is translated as CASSLVAGMSYNEQFF.